A selection of T cell receptor beta chains follows, all from one sample in a study of cytomegalovirus exposure and HLA in healthy donors. Repertoires were generated with immunoSEQ multiplex PCR, while TCRdb's copy carries only in-frame clones and drops some. This sample has about 140,000 clones, with approximately 10% found just once. Material: PBMCs. The origin of the receptors is a woman aged 40 to 49 in good health and CMV-seropositive. Both conserved end residues are part of each CDR3. A D gene is named only where the DNA matches it firmly. The size entry is marked missing in some rows and otherwise reads once, few, many or a size class.

D gene	V gene	clone size	J gene	CDR3 DNA	CDR3 protein
-	TRBV19	-	TRBJ1-5	TGTGCCAGTAGCCTTGTCAATCAGCCCCAGCATTTT	CASSLVNQPQHF
TRBD1	TRBV6-5	-	TRBJ2-2	TGTGCCAGCAGTTATAACAGGGGGTCCGGGGAGCTGTTTTTT	CASSYNRGSGELFF
-	TRBV19	-	TRBJ2-7	TGTGCCAGTAGTTCAAGAGGAGGAGGGAACTCCTACGAGCAGTACTTC	CASSSRGGGNSYEQYF
-	TRBV5-1	-	TRBJ2-1	TGCGCCAGCAGCTTGGACACGCAACCCTACAATGAGCAGTTCTTC	CASSLDTQPYNEQFF
TRBD2	TRBV5-1	-	TRBJ2-1	TGCGCCAGCACGTTAGCGGGGGGGCTCAATGAGCAGTTCTTC	CASTLAGGLNEQFF
-	TRBV5-1	-	TRBJ1-5	TGCGCCAGGCCCCAGGGTTGTGGCAATCAGCCCCAGCATTTT	CARPQGCGNQPQHF
-	TRBV10-3	-	TRBJ2-2	TGTGCCATCAGCCCGACAGGGAACACCGGGGAGCTGTTTTTT	CAISPTGNTGELFF
TRBD2	TRBV5-4	-	TRBJ2-5	TGTGCCAGCAGCTTAGCGGGGGACAAAGAGACCCAGTACTTC	CASSLAGDKETQYF
-	TRBV9	-	TRBJ1-1	TGTGCCAGCAGCGCCTCAGAACCAGGACACCTGAACACTGAAGCTTTCTTT	CASSASEPGHLNTEAFF
TRBD1	TRBV5-5	few	TRBJ1-4	TGTGCCAGCAGCTTGGGACCCAGGGGGTTTAATGAAAAACTGTTTTTT	CASSLGPRGFNEKLFF
TRBD1	TRBV2	few	TRBJ1-1	TGTGCCAGCAGAGGACAGGTGAACACTGAAGCTTTCTTT	CASRGQVNTEAFF
-	TRBV18	few	TRBJ1-2	TGTGCCAGCTCACCTACCACAGGGATTCATGGCTACACCTTC	CASSPTTGIHGYTF
TRBD1	TRBV5-1	few	TRBJ2-7	TGCGCCAGCAGCTGGGGGACAGGGGGCTCGAGGGAGCAGTACTTC	CASSWGTGGSREQYF
-	TRBV6-6	-	TRBJ1-2	TGTGCCAGCAGTAGAGACAGCAACTATGGCTACACCTTC	CASSRDSNYGYTF
-	TRBV5-6	few	TRBJ2-3	TGTGCCAGCAGCTTCGCGAGTGGAGGGAGGTCAGATACGCAGTATTTT	CASSFASGGRSDTQYF
TRBD2	TRBV5-1	-	TRBJ2-5	TGCGCCAGCAGCGGCGGACTAGCGAGTTATGAGACCCAGTACTTC	CASSGGLASYETQYF
TRBD2	TRBV19	few	TRBJ2-1	TGTGCCAGTAGTGGAGAGAGCGGGGTAAGGAAGGATGAGCAGTTCTTC	CASSGESGVRKDEQFF
-	TRBV6-5	-	TRBJ1-1	TGTGCCAGCAGTTACACCTCCTTGGGGGGTCCTGAAGCTTTCTTT	CASSYTSLGGPEAFF
-	TRBV6-1	-	TRBJ2-7	TGTGCCAGCAGTGAAAATCTTGGGCGGGGGCTAACCTACGAGCAGTACTTC	CASSENLGRGLTYEQYF
TRBD1	TRBV5-1	-	TRBJ2-2	TGCGCCAGCAGGAGACAGGGGGCGACCGGGGAGCTGTTTTTT	CASRRQGATGELFF
TRBD2	TRBV6-1	-	TRBJ2-7	TGTGCCAGCAGCCTGGACGGGGGGATCTACGAGCAGTACTTC	CASSLDGGIYEQYF
TRBD2	TRBV19	few	TRBJ2-3	TGTGCCAGTAGTCCCACTAGCGGGGGGGCATCAGATACGCAGTATTTT	CASSPTSGGASDTQYF
-	TRBV4-3	-	TRBJ2-7	TGCGCCAGCAGCCAAGGGGCAGGGATGGGGACCTACGAGCAGTACTTC	CASSQGAGMGTYEQYF
-	TRBV19	few	TRBJ2-2	TGTGCCAGTAGGGCAGGACAGACGAACACCGGGGAGCTGTTTTTT	CASRAGQTNTGELFF